The rows below give T cell receptor beta chains drawn from one sample of a study of blood T cell repertoires in COVID-19. TCRdb keeps only in-frame clones here, not all; method: immunoSEQ multiplex PCR. Of about 42,000 clones listed, about 89% are singletons. The specimen sequenced was peripheral blood. These receptors came from a human donor in a cohort sampled during active COVID-19. CDR3s include the opening cysteine and the closing phenylalanine or tryptophan. Each record gives: J gene, clone size, D gene, V gene, CDR3 protein, CDR3 DNA. The D gene is left open where the match is weak. Clone size is given for some rows only: seen once, a few or many times, or a class if the clone is expanded.

TRBJ2-2 NA TRBD1 TRBV6-5 CASSYSRQGLGELFF TGTGCCAGCAGTTACTCCAGACAGGGCTTAGGGGAGCTGTTTTTT
TRBJ2-7 once TRBD1 TRBV5-1 CASSLETGGWYEQYF TGCGCCAGCAGCTTGGAGACAGGGGGCTGGTACGAGCAGTACTTC
TRBJ1-2 NA NA TRBV7-2 CASSLLGASYGYTF TGTGCCAGCAGCTTACTAGGGGCGTCCTATGGCTACACCTTC
TRBJ2-2 NA NA TRBV9 CASRGLAGWAGELFF TGTGCCAGCCGGGGACTCGCGGGATGGGCCGGGGAGCTGTTTTTT
TRBJ2-5 NA TRBD2 TRBV12-5 CASTLGREETQYF TGTGCTAGTACCCTGGGGAGGGAAGAGACCCAGTACTTC
TRBJ2-3 NA TRBD2 TRBV27 CASSLLYTGTSGTDTQYF TGTGCCAGCAGTCTTTTATATACCGGGACTAGCGGCACAGATACGCAGTATTTT
TRBJ1-1 NA TRBD1 TRBV15 CATRDRQNTEAFF TGTGCCACGCGGGACAGACAGAACACTGAAGCTTTCTTT
TRBJ1-3 NA TRBD1 TRBV5-1 CASSGTGVGNTIYF TGCGCCAGCAGCGGGACAGGGGTCGGAAACACCATATATTTT
TRBJ2-5 NA TRBD2 TRBV18 CASSHGTSGRETQYF TGTGCCAGCTCACACGGCACTAGCGGGAGAGAGACCCAGTACTTC
TRBJ2-2 NA TRBD1 TRBV19 CASRLGTANTGELFF TGTGCCAGTAGGTTAGGGACAGCTAACACCGGGGAGCTGTTTTTT
TRBJ1-2 NA TRBD1 TRBV7-6 CASSQGQGFGYTF TGTGCCAGCAGCCAGGGACAGGGGTTTGGCTACACCTTC
TRBJ1-1 NA TRBD1 TRBV5-1 CASSLEDRARSFF TGCGCCAGCAGCTTGGAAGACAGGGCCAGGTCTTTCTTT
TRBJ2-3 NA NA TRBV5-1 CASSLMDSGEADTQYF TGCGCCAGCAGCTTGATGGACAGCGGAGAGGCAGATACGCAGTATTTT
TRBJ1-1 NA TRBD1 TRBV30 CAWMTGLYAGGAFF TGTGCCTGGATGACAGGGTTGTACGCCGGGGGAGCTTTCTTT
TRBJ2-1 NA NA TRBV10-3 CAIRTATAYNEQFF TGTGCCATCAGGACGGCGACAGCCTACAATGAGCAGTTCTTC
TRBJ2-5 few TRBD1 TRBV18 CASSPRTGAEETQYF TGTGCCAGCTCACCCCGGACAGGGGCTGAAGAGACCCAGTACTTC
TRBJ2-7 few TRBD1 TRBV30 CAWSVPTGQHFF TGTGCCTGGAGTGTCCCCACGGGACAGCACTTCTTC
TRBJ2-2 NA NA TRBV12-5 CASGLGATGELFF TGTGCTAGTGGTCTAGGGGCCACCGGGGAGCTGTTTTTT
TRBJ1-3 NA TRBD1 TRBV5-1 CASSVTRGALSGNTIYF TGCGCCAGCAGCGTTACCAGGGGGGCCCTCTCTGGAAACACCATATATTTT
TRBJ2-1 NA NA TRBV12-5 CASGAPGNEQFF TGTGCTAGTGGCGCACCCGGCAATGAGCAGTTCTTC
TRBJ2-7 NA NA TRBV7-2 CASSAGLPKNYYEQYF TGTGCCAGCAGCGCTGGACTACCGAAGAACTACTACGAGCAGTACTTC
TRBJ2-7 NA TRBD2 TRBV2 CASLTSGNYEQYF TGTGCCAGCTTGACTAGCGGAAACTACGAGCAGTACTTC
TRBJ1-3 few NA TRBV2 CASSVGTVSGNTIYF TGTGCCAGCAGTGTAGGAACAGTCTCTGGAAACACCATATATTTT
TRBJ1-6 medium-sized NA TRBV7-2 CASSLSGSSSYNSPLHF TGTGCCAGCAGCTTATCAGGGTCGAGCTCCTATAATTCACCCCTCCACTTT
TRBJ2-7 NA NA TRBV4-1 CASSHTYDREQYF TGCGCCAGCAGCCACACCTACGACAGGGAGCAGTACTTC
TRBJ2-3 once NA TRBV12-3/TRBV12-4 CASSLQAPQYF TGTGCCAGCAGTTTACAGGCTCCGCAGTATTTT
TRBJ2-4 NA NA TRBV5-5 CASSLGGAAKNIQYF TGTGCCAGCAGCCTCGGAGGCGCAGCCAAAAACATTCAGTACTTC
TRBJ1-2 NA TRBD1 TRBV27 CASHGTGNYGYTF TGTGCCAGCCACGGGACAGGGAACTATGGCTACACCTTC
TRBJ2-7 once TRBD1 TRBV7-9 CASSSSGGSDEQYF TGTGCCAGCAGCTCGTCAGGGGGATCTGACGAGCAGTACTTC
TRBJ2-2 NA NA TRBV6-5 CASRNHGIQAGELFF TGTGCCAGCAGAAACCACGGGATTCAGGCCGGGGAGCTGTTTTTT
TRBJ2-3 NA NA TRBV18 CASSASASTDTQYF TGTGCCAGCTCGGCCTCCGCTAGCACAGATACGCAGTATTTT
TRBJ2-1 NA TRBD2 TRBV27 CASSRVGLAGREQFF TGTGCCAGCAGTCGGGTCGGGCTAGCGGGCCGAGAGCAGTTCTTC
TRBJ2-7 NA NA TRBV19 CASSMASGYSYEQYF TGTGCCAGTAGTATGGCCAGCGGGTACTCCTACGAGCAGTACTTC
TRBJ2-5 NA TRBD2 TRBV5-8 CASRTGTSEQETQYF TGTGCCAGCAGAACCGGGACTAGCGAGCAAGAGACCCAGTACTTC
TRBJ1-1 NA NA TRBV7-8 CASSPTPRGRTEAFF TGTGCCAGCAGCCCAACCCCCAGGGGCCGTACTGAAGCTTTCTTT
TRBJ1-2 NA TRBD1 TRBV9 CASSANHDRAGYTF TGTGCCAGCAGCGCAAACCATGACAGGGCGGGCTACACCTTC
TRBJ2-3 NA TRBD2 TRBV12-5 CASAGGEGSQYF TGTGCTAGTGCCGGGGGGGAGGGTTCGCAGTATTTT
TRBJ2-5 NA TRBD2 TRBV14 CASSLRGGRETQYF TGTGCCAGCAGCTTGCGGGGGGGCCGAGAGACCCAGTACTTC
TRBJ2-7 NA TRBD2 TRBV29-1 CSVEDREGEQYF TGCAGCGTTGAAGACAGGGAGGGAGAGCAGTACTTC
TRBJ2-5 NA NA TRBV10-1 CAPLRTLKETQYF TGCGCTCCCTTAAGGACACTTAAAGAGACCCAGTACTTC
TRBJ1-1 NA NA TRBV13 CASSRLGAEAFF TGTGCCAGCAGCCGACTAGGAGCTGAAGCTTTCTTT
TRBJ2-7 NA TRBD2 TRBV11-2 CASSLETSGKLYEQYF TGTGCCAGCAGCCTAGAGACTAGCGGGAAACTCTACGAGCAGTACTTC
TRBJ2-1 NA TRBD2 TRBV27 CASSLGRLAGGEHNEQFF TGTGCCAGCAGTTTAGGGAGGCTAGCGGGAGGGGAACACAATGAGCAGTTCTTC
TRBJ1-2 NA NA TRBV5-6 CASSGAGGVNGYTF TGTGCCAGCAGCGGGGCAGGAGGGGTAAACGGCTACACCTTC
TRBJ1-4 NA NA TRBV2 CASSVEERSEKLFF TGTGCCAGCAGTGTGGAGGAGAGGAGTGAAAAACTGTTTTTT